The present TCR beta chain was sequenced within a study of T cells after posttransplantation cyclophosphamide. Study outcomes and limitations: Skin or GI-infiltrating T cells shared few TRB sequences with blood. After PTCy, TRB diversity resembled that of CNI/methotrexate controls. Donor CD8+ memory clones often dominated recipient blood repertoires at later times.

Methotrexate plus calcineurin inhibitor accompanied controls' myeloablative marrow transplants; sampling was 1 year later. Measured with immunoSEQ multiplex PCR; TCRdb has only the in-frame clones, and not every one. This sample has about 9,800 clones; about 89% occur once, and the top ten carry around 4%. To note about this clone: What it binds is unknown.

Unmatched junction bases numbered 7, after V lost 2 bases and J lost 7 bases. This CDR3 is built from 14 residues. Germline V gene sequence: CDR1 MNHEY, CDR2 SMNVEV (reference sequence). The chain links TRBV27 to TRBJ1-2, with 7 positions matching TRBD1. The material was PBMCs, obtained 420 to 450 days after allogeneic stem cell transplant with calcineurin inhibitor and methotrexate. The sequence came from a male patient in his 50s who received an allogeneic stem cell transplant from an unrelated donor, was CMV-positive, and had chronic GVHD only. The graft donor may account for some of the T cells. CDR3 sequence (DNA): TGTGCCAGCAGTTTAGCCGGGACAGCGGCTGGCTACACCTTC. Encoded protein: CASSLAGTAAGYTF.